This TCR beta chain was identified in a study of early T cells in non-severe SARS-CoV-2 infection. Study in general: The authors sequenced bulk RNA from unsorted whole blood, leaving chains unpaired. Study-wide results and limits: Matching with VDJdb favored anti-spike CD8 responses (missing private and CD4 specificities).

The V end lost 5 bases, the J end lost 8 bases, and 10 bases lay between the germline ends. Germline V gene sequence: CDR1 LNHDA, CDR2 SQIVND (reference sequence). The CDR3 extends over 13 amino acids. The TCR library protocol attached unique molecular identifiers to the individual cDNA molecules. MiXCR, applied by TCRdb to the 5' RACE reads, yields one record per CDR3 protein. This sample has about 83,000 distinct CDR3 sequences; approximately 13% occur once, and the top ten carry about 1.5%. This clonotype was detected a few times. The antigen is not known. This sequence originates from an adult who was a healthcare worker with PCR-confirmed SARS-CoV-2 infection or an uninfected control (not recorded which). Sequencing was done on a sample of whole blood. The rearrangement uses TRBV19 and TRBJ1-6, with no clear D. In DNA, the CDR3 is TGTGCCAGTAGTGAGGCAGCGTATTCACCCCTCCACTTT. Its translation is CASSEAAYSPLHF.